The 32 T cell receptor beta chains listed next were all sequenced from one sample in a study of T cell repertoires in cytomegalovirus infection. MiXCR, run by TCRdb on the reads, gives a single entry per CDR3 protein. The sample holds under 600,000 distinct CDR3 sequences, about 17% seen once. Sequencing used CD8+ T cells from PBMCs. The source is a human donor in good health (CMV status not recorded). Some clones in this sample may be carry-over from other donors' samples.

The chain joins TRBV9 to TRBJ2-1; maybe TRBD2 (6 bases). This CDR3 spans 15 amino acids. Germline loops: CDR1 SGDLS, CDR2 YYNGEE. V dropped 0 bases and J dropped 2 bases, with 9 bases sitting between them. The CDR3 bases are TGTGCCAGCAGCGTAGGGGGGGTTGCCTACAATGAGCAGTTCTTC. This codes for CASSVGGVAYNEQFF.

The chain links TRBV5-5 to TRBJ2-2; D is unresolved. V was trimmed by 0 bases and J by 6 bases, leaving 9 bases between them. Germline-derived CDR1 and CDR2 are SGHKS and YYEKEE (reference sequence). The CDR3 consists of 14 residues. This chain's CDR3 is CASSLEVWAGELFF. The CDR3 coding sequence is TGTGCCAGCAGCTTGGAAGTTTGGGCCGGGGAGCTGTTTTTT. The full variable domain, rest sourced from reference TRBV5-5 and TRBJ2-2, is DAGVTQSPTHLIKTRGQQVTLRCSPISGHKSVSWYQQVLGQGPQFIFQYYEKEERGRGNFPDRFSARQFPNYSSELNVNALLLGDSALYLCASSLEVWAGELFFGEGSRLTVL.

This clonotype was found a few times. The chain combines TRBV19 with TRBJ1-2, with 7 bases that match TRBD1. This CDR3 spans 15 amino acids. Germline V gene data show CDR1 as LNHDA and CDR2 as SQIVND (reference sequence). With 4 bases clipped from V and 3 bases from J, the junction kept 8 bases outside the gene matches. The CDR3 loop is CASSTQGVFDYGYTF. In nucleotides, the CDR3 is TGTGCCAGTAGTACCCAGGGGGTTTTCGACTATGGCTACACCTTC.

There are a few counts of this clonotype. The chain links TRBV6-4 to TRBJ2-2, with D perhaps matching TRBD1 or TRBD2 (5 bases each). Deletions cut 0 bases from V and 3 bases from J, with 11 bases between. The CDR3 consists of 16 residues. CDR1 and CDR2 (germline): MRHNA, SNTAGT. CDR3 nucleotides: TGTGCCAGCAGTGACTCGGCAGGGAGCGACACCGGGGAGCTGTTTTTT. Its translation: CASSDSAGSDTGELFF.

The chain uses TRBV29-1 and TRBJ1-2; D gene ambiguous. Trimming shortened V by 0 bases and J by 8 bases, and 10 bases separated the two germline ends. The CDR3 extends over 12 amino acids. Germline assignment: CDR1 SQVTM and CDR2 ANQGSEA. CDR3: CSVEEGRPGYTF. The CDR3, as DNA: TGCAGCGTTGAAGAGGGTCGGCCCGGCTACACCTTC.

This clonotype was observed many times. The rearrangement joins TRBV2 to TRBJ1-6; the D is unclear. The V and J ends lost 2 bases and 0 bases respectively, with 5 bases between them. Germline V gives CDR1 SNHLY, CDR2 FYNNEI. The length of the CDR3 is 15 residues. The CDR3 DNA sequence: TGTGCCAGCAGTGAACCCACCTCCTATAATTCACCCCTCCACTTT. It is translated as CASSEPTSYNSPLHF. The full variable domain, with the rest looked up from reference TRBV2 and TRBJ1-6, is EPEVTQTPSHQVTQMGQEVILRCVPISNHLYFYWYRQILGQKVEFLVSFYNNEISEKSEIFDDQFSVERPDGSNFTLKIRSTKLEDSAMYFCASSEPTSYNSPLHFGNGTRLTVT.

There are a few counts of this clonotype. The chain carries TRBV27 and TRBJ1-1; possibly TRBD1 for D (5 bases). V lost 2 bases to trimming and J lost 10 bases, with 11 bases between them. Germline CDR1 and CDR2: MNHEY and SMNVEV (reference sequence). CDR3 length: 12 residues. The CDR3 bases are TGTGCCAGCAGTTTAACGGGGCTGGTAGCTTTCTTT. This sequence encodes CASSLTGLVAFF.

The gene calls are TRBV5-5 and TRBJ2-1; D not certain. This CDR3 is built from 13 residues. Germline loops: CDR1 SGHKS, CDR2 YYEKEE (reference sequence). Trimming stripped 4 bases from V and 4 bases from J, with 9 bases between. The chain's CDR3 is CASSPELYNEQFF. The CDR3 DNA reads as TGTGCCAGCAGCCCAGAACTTTACAATGAGCAGTTCTTC.

This clonotype was found a few times. The chain employs TRBV10-3 and TRBJ1-1, with D possibly being TRBD1 (6 bases). Germline values: CDR1 ENHRY, CDR2 SYGVKD. V was clipped by 5 bases and J by 4 bases, with 11 bases between them. The CDR3 length is 13 residues. The CDR3 loop reads CAISPDSPTEAFF. DNA for the CDR3: TGTGCCATCAGTCCGGACAGCCCCACTGAAGCTTTCTTT.

The CDR3, as DNA: TGTGCCAGTAGTATAGATAGGACAGGGCCTTTTAGCAATCAGCCCCAGCATTTT. Residues: CASSIDRTGPFSNQPQHF. The rearrangement uses TRBV19 and TRBJ1-5; 8 nucleotides agree with TRBD1. Germline assignment: CDR1 LNHDA and CDR2 SQIVND (reference sequence). The J segment lost 0 bases and the V segment lost 0 bases, leaving 7 bases of the junction unmatched. The length of the CDR3 is 18 residues.

This clonotype was detected many times. This chain connects TRBV19 to TRBJ1-1; a possible D gene is TRBD1 (5 bases). The CDR3 spans 14 residues. The V and J ends lost 7 bases and 4 bases respectively, with 16 bases between them. Germline V gene data show CDR1 as LNHDA and CDR2 as SQIVND (reference sequence). The CDR3: CASTTRRGSTEAFF. The DNA for the CDR3 is TGTGCCAGTACCACAAGGAGGGGAAGCACTGAAGCTTTCTTT.

At least ten counts were recorded for this clonotype. The chain's CDR3 is CASSLEISGRDSPLHF. The DNA of the CDR3 is TGTGCCAGCAGCTTAGAAATATCCGGGAGGGATTCACCCCTCCACTTT. V usage is TRBV7-6 and J usage is TRBJ1-6; D is ambiguous. Germline CDR1 SGHVS, CDR2 FNYEAQ. Trimming removed 1 base from V and 8 bases from J, with 15 bases in between. The CDR3 totals 16 residues. Together with reference TRBV7-6 and TRBJ1-6, the CDR3 gives the full variable domain: GAGVSQSPRYKVTKRGQDVALRCDPISGHVSLYWYRQALGQGPEFLTYFNYEAQQDKSGLPNDRFSAERPEGSISTLTIQRTEQRDSAMYRCASSLEISGRDSPLHFGNGTRLTVT.

J is TRBJ2-3 and V is TRBV30, with D hard to call. This CDR3 is built from 12 residues. V dropped 3 bases and J dropped 6 bases, with 10 bases sitting between them. Germline CDR1 is GTSNPN and CDR2 is SVGIG (reference sequence). The CDR3 here is CAWSDKPDTQYF. The CDR3 DNA reads as TGTGCCTGGAGCGACAAGCCCGATACGCAGTATTTT.

This chain connects TRBV30 to TRBJ2-3, with no clear D. V shed 4 bases and J shed 5 bases, with 7 bases lying between them. CDR1 is GTSNPN, CDR2 SVGIG, per germline (reference sequence). The CDR3 loop spans 11 amino acids. CDR3 coding DNA: TGTGCCTGGATAGGAAGAGATACGCAGTATTTT. Translating it yields CAWIGRDTQYF. Together with reference TRBV30 and TRBJ2-3, the CDR3 gives the full variable domain: SQTIHQWPATLVQPVGSPLSLECTVEGTSNPNLYWYRQAAGRGLQLLFYSVGIGQISSEVPQNLSASRPQDRQFILSSKKLLLSDSGFYLCAWIGRDTQYFGPGTRLTVL.

This clonotype occurred a few times. The chain carries TRBV19 and TRBJ2-1; no firm D call. CDR3 length: 10 residues. V gave up 7 bases and J gave up 10 bases, with 8 bases separating them. Looked up from germline, CDR1 is LNHDA and CDR2 is SQIVND (reference sequence). The CDR3 reads CASMGGEQFF. The DNA for the CDR3 is TGTGCCAGTATGGGTGGGGAGCAGTTCTTC.

This clonotype was observed at least ten times. The chain employs TRBV27 and TRBJ2-7; D is possibly TRBD1 or TRBD2 (5 bases each). Trimming stripped 6 bases from V and 2 bases from J, with 14 bases between. The germline CDR1 and CDR2 sequences are MNHEY and SMNVEV (reference sequence). This CDR3 spans 14 amino acids. The CDR3 DNA reads TGTGCCAGCAGCTTGGGGACGTCGACCTACGAGCAGTACTTC. It encodes CASSLGTSTYEQYF.

This clonotype has just a few counts. This chain links TRBV20-1 with TRBJ2-1, with D unresolved. Trimming stripped 6 bases from V and 2 bases from J, with 11 bases between. This CDR3 region has 13 residues. Germline V gene sequence: CDR1 DFQATT, CDR2 SNEGSKA (reference sequence). The CDR3 nucleotides read TGCAGTGCCCTTCTAGTAACCTACAATGAGCAGTTCTTC. This encodes CSALLVTYNEQFF.

A word on this clonotype: A much larger clone differs by one base, so this may be a read error. As DNA, the CDR3 is TGTGCCAGCAGTGCTATCGGGACAGTACAAGTCCATGAGCAGTTCTTC. Translated: CASSAIGTVQVHEQFF. V is TRBV6-1 and J is TRBJ2-1; 7 bases align to TRBD1. The CDR3 totals 16 residues. Germline V lookup: CDR1 MNHNS, CDR2 SASEGT. The ends lost 4 bases at V and 8 bases at J; junction bases unmatched: 14.

The sample holds a few counts of this clonotype. The CDR3 protein is CASWEGSPLHF. The CDR3 nucleotides read TGTGCCAGCTGGGAGGGGTCACCCCTCCACTTT. The chain combines TRBV6-1 with TRBJ1-6, with D possibly TRBD1 on 5 matching bases. The germline gives CDR1 MNHNS, CDR2 SASEGT. This CDR3 spans 11 amino acids. Deletions cut 8 bases from V and 10 bases from J, with 9 bases between.

Ten or more counts support this clonotype. The germline gene is not matched at one end of the junction; a read error may be the cause. The genes are TRBV7-7 and TRBJ2-1, with D possibly called TRBD1 or TRBD2 (5 bases each). The V gene's germline CDR1 is SSHAT and CDR2 FNYEAQ (reference sequence). The CDR3 totals 15 residues. The CDR3 sequence: CASSRGDSSYNEQFF. CDR3 nucleotides: TGTGCTAGCAGCCGGGGCGATAGCTCCTACAATGAGCAGTTCTTC.

This clonotype was recorded at least ten times. This sequence joins TRBV28 and TRBJ2-2, with 8 bases aligning to TRBD2. The germline gives CDR1 MDHEN, CDR2 SYDVKM. J gave up 6 bases and V 5 bases, and 5 bases lay outside the gene matches. This CDR3 has 14 amino acids. The CDR3 DNA reads TGTGCCAGCAGTCCTGGCGGGGGGCCCGGGGAGCTGTTTTTT. Encoded protein: CASSPGGGPGELFF.

A note on this clonotype: One base away lies a much larger clone, so this may be a sequencing read error. J is TRBJ2-3 and V is TRBV6-2 or TRBV6-3; perhaps TRBD2 as D (6 bases). This CDR3 spans 21 amino acids. The germline V gene has CDR1 MNHEY and CDR2 SVGEGT. CDR3 sequence: CANSYSGVWAAEGIGTDTQYF. DNA for the CDR3: TGTGCCAACAGTTACTCGGGAGTGTGGGCGGCCGAGGGGATCGGCACAGATACGCAGTATTTT.

The rearrangement links TRBV14 to TRBJ1-2; no firm D call. The germline V and J ends were trimmed by 0 bases and 6 bases, with 14 bases remaining between them. Germline CDR1 SGHDN, CDR2 FVKESK. This CDR3 has 15 amino acids. The CDR3 protein is CASSQERLSFNGYTF. CDR3 DNA: TGTGCCAGCAGCCAAGAGCGGCTGAGTTTTAATGGCTACACCTTC.

This clonotype was detected ten times or more. The chain carries TRBV7-2 and TRBJ2-2, with D unresolved. With 1 base removed from V and 6 bases from J, the gap between germline ends came to 12 bases. Germline V gene sequence: CDR1 SGHTA, CDR2 FQGNSA. This CDR3 comprises 15 residues. The CDR3 sequence is CASSLGESWAGELFF. CDR3 coding DNA: TGTGCCAGCAGCTTAGGCGAGTCCTGGGCCGGGGAGCTGTTTTTT.

About this clonotype itself: This may be a read error, as it is one base from a much larger clone. This rearrangement joins TRBV27 to TRBJ2-3; a weak D match, TRBD2 (7 bases). The CDR3 is made up of 15 amino acids. Germline CDR1 and CDR2: MNHEY and SMNVEV (reference sequence). The CDR3 protein is CARSFGGPSTDTQYF. CDR3 nucleotide sequence: TGTGCCAGAAGTTTCGGGGGGCCAAGCACAGATACGCAGTATTTT.

V is TRBV2 and J is TRBJ2-1; 10 nucleotides agree with TRBD1. From germline, CDR1 is SNHLY and CDR2 FYNNEI. Losses at the gene ends were 8 bases for V and 5 bases for J; bases not matched to a gene: 6. CDR3 size: 14 residues. The CDR3 sequence is CASWGTGENNEQFF. CDR3 bases: TGTGCCAGCTGGGGGACAGGGGAAAACAATGAGCAGTTCTTC.

This clonotype appeared a few times. The chain links TRBV20-1 to TRBJ1-1; 10 nucleotides match TRBD1. The CDR3 totals 14 residues. V lost 5 bases to trimming and J lost 5 bases; unmatched junction nucleotides: 8. Germline V lookup: CDR1 DFQATT, CDR2 SNEGSKA (reference sequence). The CDR3 bases are TGCAGTGCTCCCGGGACAGGGGAAACGACTGAAGCTTTCTTT. Protein sequence: CSAPGTGETTEAFF.

This clonotype was counted ten times or more. V gene TRBV27 combines with J gene TRBJ2-6; no clear D. V dropped 2 bases and J dropped 4 bases, with 27 bases sitting between them. The CDR3 covers 21 residues. Germline CDR1 reads MNHEY; CDR2 reads SMNVEV (reference sequence). CDR3 region: CASSLKAGIKLGGSGANVLTF. CDR3 nucleotide sequence: TGTGCCAGCAGTTTAAAGGCAGGAATAAAGTTGGGTGGGTCCGGGGCCAACGTCCTGACTTTC.

The chain combines TRBV18 with TRBJ2-7; possible D gene TRBD1, 7 bases. This CDR3 is 15 amino acids long. The V end lost 8 bases, the J end lost 7 bases, and 24 bases lay between the germline ends. Germline loops: CDR1 KGHSH, CDR2 LQKENI. The CDR3 is CASRRGTEAYEEQYF. For the CDR3, the DNA is TGTGCCAGCCGGAGGGGGACAGAAGCCTACGAGGAGCAGTACTTC.

CDR3 sequence reads: CASSLAEGPSTEAFF. The CDR3 region has the DNA TGTGCCAGCAGCTTAGCGGAGGGGCCAAGCACTGAAGCTTTCTTT. This chain connects TRBV7-6 to TRBJ1-1, with TRBD1 as a possible D gene (5 bases). V lost 0 bases and J lost 4, with 12 bases in between. The CDR3 covers 15 residues. In germline, CDR1 is SGHVS, CDR2 FNYEAQ.

This clonotype has a single count. The rearrangement joins TRBV19 to TRBJ2-7, with D tentatively TRBD2 (5 bases). The germline gives CDR1 LNHDA, CDR2 SQIVND (reference sequence). The length of the CDR3 is 15 residues. V lost 5 bases and J lost 0, with 14 bases in between. CDR3 loop: CASSVARRSSYEQYF. Written as DNA, the CDR3 is TGTGCCAGTAGTGTAGCGCGCCGGAGCTCCTACGAGCAGTACTTC.

This clonotype was counted between two and nine times. V and J are TRBV6-1 and TRBJ1-2; D is uncertain. CDR3 length: 15 residues. In germline, CDR1 is MNHNS, CDR2 SASEGT. With 2 bases removed from V and 5 bases from J, the gap between germline ends came to 15 bases. In nucleotides, the CDR3 is TGTGCCAGCAGTGAAAAAGGAATTGACATGTATGGCTACACCTTC. The encoded protein is CASSEKGIDMYGYTF.